This T cell receptor (beta chain) was recovered during a study of radiotherapy plus CTLA-4 blockade in lung cancer. Study-wide background: Objective response rate was about 19%; disease control rate, about 28%.

The protocol was immunoSEQ multiplex PCR, while the TCRdb copy is restricted to in-frame clones and leaves out a portion. This table holds about 25,000 clones, 60% to 75% found once. V was shortened by 6 bases and J by 9 bases, with 15 bases between the two germline ends. CDR3 length: 14 residues. The V gene's germline CDR1 is MNHEY and CDR2 SMNVEV (reference sequence). Chemo-refractory metastatic non-small-cell lung cancer patients underwent focal radiation alongside CTLA-4 blockade with ipilimumab. Study-level results: Peripheral blood showed expansion of tumor-derived TCR clones after radiotherapy and ipilimumab. The authors reported that early blood T cell clone dynamics, with interferon-beta, best predicted response.

This clone came up a few times. Antigen: not known. The V gene is TRBV27, the J gene TRBJ1-6, with TRBD1 as a possible D gene (5 bases). The specimen comprised peripheral blood, sampled from a patient treated with radiotherapy plus ipilimumab. The sequence came from a human donor with non-small cell lung cancer whose response to radiotherapy plus ipilimumab could not be evaluated. The CDR3 sequence is CASRTGGFGSPLHF. In DNA, the CDR3 is TGTGCCAGCAGGACGGGGGGATTCGGTTCACCCCTCCACTTT.